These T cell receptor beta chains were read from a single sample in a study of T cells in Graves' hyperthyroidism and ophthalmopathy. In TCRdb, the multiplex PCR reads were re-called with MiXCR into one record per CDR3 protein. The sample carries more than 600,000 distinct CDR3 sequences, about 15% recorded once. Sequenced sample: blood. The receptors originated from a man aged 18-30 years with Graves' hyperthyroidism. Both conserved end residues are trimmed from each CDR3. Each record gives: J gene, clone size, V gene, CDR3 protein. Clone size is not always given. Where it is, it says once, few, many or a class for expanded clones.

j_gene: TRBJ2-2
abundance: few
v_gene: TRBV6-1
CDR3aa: ASSEGVANTGELF

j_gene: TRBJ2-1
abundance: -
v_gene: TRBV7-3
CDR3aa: ASPPPHPPPHPQQF

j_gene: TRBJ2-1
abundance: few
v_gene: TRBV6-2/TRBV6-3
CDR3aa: ASSLRDRAPGEQF

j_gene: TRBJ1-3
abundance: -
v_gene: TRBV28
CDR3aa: ASSLGPGQGLPGNTIY

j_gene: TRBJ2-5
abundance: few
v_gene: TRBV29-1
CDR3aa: SVAQAAETQY

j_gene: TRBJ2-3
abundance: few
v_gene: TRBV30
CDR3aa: ACPGEFTDTQY

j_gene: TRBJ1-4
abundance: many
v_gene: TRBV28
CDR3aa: ASSSPTRTNEKLF

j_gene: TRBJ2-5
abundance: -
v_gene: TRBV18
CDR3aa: ASSPPGLSETQY

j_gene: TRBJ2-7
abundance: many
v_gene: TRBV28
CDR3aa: ASRPTVTYEQY

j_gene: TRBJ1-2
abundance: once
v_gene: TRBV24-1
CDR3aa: ATSDTRTGYGYT